Presented here are 16 T cell receptor beta chains from one specimen sequenced in a study of PD-L1 blockade in urothelial cancer. Generated by immunoSEQ multiplex PCR, the TCRdb table keeps only in-frame clones and is missing some. The data show around 50,000 clones, 82% seen once. Time point denoted: pretreatment peripheral blood. The sequences come from PBMCs, collected around atezolizumab (anti-PD-L1) treatment. These receptors all stem from a man in his fifties or sixties with urothelial cancer.

This clone occurred once. The chain is built from TRBV5-5 and TRBJ1-2; D is undetermined. CDR1 is SGHKS and CDR2 is YYEKEE in the germline V gene (reference sequence). The CDR3 has 13 amino acids. The germline V and J ends were trimmed by 3 bases and 3 bases, with 9 bases remaining between them. The CDR3 loop reads CASSSGADYGYTF. The CDR3 bases are TGTGCCAGCAGCTCGGGTGCGGACTATGGCTACACCTTC.

This clone was seen once. This sequence joins TRBV27 and TRBJ1-1; a weak D match, TRBD1 (5 bases). The germline gives CDR1 MNHEY, CDR2 SMNVEV (reference sequence). V shed 3 bases and J shed 11 bases, with 13 bases lying between them. This CDR3 region has 12 residues. The CDR3 region is CASSFPGAGAFF. Here the CDR3 DNA reads TGTGCCAGCAGTTTTCCGGGCGCAGGGGCTTTCTTT.

This chain uses TRBV5-1 with TRBJ1-5; a possible D gene is TRBD1 (6 bases). V lost 4 bases, J lost 1 base, and 9 bases lay in between. Per the germline V gene, CDR1 is SGHRS and CDR2 is YFSETQ. This CDR3 region has 14 residues. The CDR3 DNA reads as TGCGCCAGCAGCCCGGGGGGCAGCAATCAGCCCCAGCATTTT. Translated, it gives CASSPGGSNQPQHF.

The chain is built from TRBV6-1 and TRBJ1-2; 7 bases line up with TRBD1. Germline CDR1 and CDR2: MNHNS and SASEGT. Trimming cost V 1 base and J 3 bases; bases outside gene matches: 2. CDR3 length: 14 residues. The CDR3 loop reads CASSEEGAYYGYTF. CDR3 coding DNA: TGTGCCAGCAGTGAAGAGGGGGCCTACTATGGCTACACCTTC.

This chain links TRBV28 with TRBJ1-3; a weak D match, TRBD1 (6 bases). Trimming removed 10 bases at V and 1 base at J, with 14 bases between. Germline CDR1 MDHEN, CDR2 SYDVKM. The CDR3 consists of 14 residues. CDR3 amino acids: CATRAQGSGNTIYF. CDR3 coding DNA: TGTGCCACCAGAGCGCAGGGGTCTGGAAACACCATATATTTT.

The rearrangement uses TRBV2 and TRBJ2-5, with TRBD2 matching over 9 bases. Germline values: CDR1 SNHLY, CDR2 FYNNEI. The ends lost 6 bases at V and 4 bases at J; junction bases unmatched: 6. The CDR3 totals 14 residues. The CDR3 bases are TGTGCCAGCAGCGGATCAGCGGGGGGAGAGACCCAGTACTTC. It encodes CASSGSAGGETQYF.

The chain is built from TRBV11-3 and TRBJ2-1; 9 bases map to TRBD1. Trimming cost V 4 bases and J 4 bases; bases outside gene matches: 5. This CDR3 has 15 amino acids. Germline lookup yields CDR1 SGHNT and CDR2 YENEEA. The chain's CDR3 is CASSSGQGGYNEQFF. The CDR3 DNA reads as TGTGCCAGCAGCTCGGGACAGGGAGGTTACAATGAGCAGTTCTTC.

This clone has only one observation. This chain uses TRBV2 with TRBJ2-1; 7 bases are a match to TRBD1. This CDR3 has 14 residues. The trim removed 4 bases at V and 4 bases at J, leaving 4 bases unmatched. Germline V gene data show CDR1 as SNHLY and CDR2 as FYNNEI. The CDR3 here is CASSGDSLYNEQFF. The CDR3, as DNA: TGTGCCAGCAGTGGGGACAGCCTGTACAATGAGCAGTTCTTC.

The rearrangement links TRBV6-5 to TRBJ1-1; 7 nucleotides agree with TRBD1. The CDR3 consists of 13 residues. Germline CDR1 is MNHEY and CDR2 is SVGAGI. V gave up 6 bases and J gave up 5 bases; unmatched junction bases: 6. In nucleotides, the CDR3 is TGTGCCAGCAGGGACAGGTGGAGAACTGAAGCTTTCTTT. Protein product: CASRDRWRTEAFF.

The chain joins TRBV28 to TRBJ1-6; a possible D gene is TRBD1 (5 bases). Germline V gene data show CDR1 as MDHEN and CDR2 as SYDVKM. Trimming removed 6 bases from V and 4 bases from J, with 7 bases in between. There are 13 residues in the CDR3. CDR3 DNA: TGTGCCAGCAGCGCAGGGTATAATTCACCCCTCCACTTT. It translates to CASSAGYNSPLHF.

The chain has TRBV6-5 and TRBJ1-2, with D uncertain. Looked up from germline, CDR1 is MNHEY and CDR2 is SVGAGI. With 1 base removed from V and 8 bases from J, the gap between germline ends came to 14 bases. This CDR3 comprises 14 residues. Written as DNA, the CDR3 is TGTGCCAGCAGTTACTTGGGCCCGGTGGAAGGCTACACCTTC. Protein sequence: CASSYLGPVEGYTF.

The chain has TRBV19 and TRBJ2-1; 9 nucleotides align to TRBD1. CDR1 is LNHDA, CDR2 SQIVND, per germline (reference sequence). The CDR3 runs 14 residues. The V gene end was trimmed by 10 bases and the J gene end by 6 bases; junction bases not matched to a gene: 10. Here the CDR3 DNA reads TGTGCCACCCAGGGGGACAGGGAATTCAATGAGCAGTTCTTC. It translates to CATQGDREFNEQFF.

V usage is TRBV5-4 and J usage is TRBJ2-5, with D possibly being TRBD2 (6 bases). Trimming stripped 4 bases from V and 5 bases from J, with 15 bases between. The V gene's germline CDR1 is SGHNT and CDR2 YYREEE (reference sequence). This CDR3 is 14 amino acids long. CDR3 sequence: CASSAMEEGETQYF. The CDR3 DNA sequence: TGTGCCAGCAGCGCGATGGAGGAGGGGGAGACCCAGTACTTC.

This clone was detected only a few times. The gene calls are TRBV5-1 and TRBJ1-1; 8 positions match TRBD1. CDR3 length: 14 amino acids. Germline CDR1 reads SGHRS; CDR2 reads YFSETQ. V shed 5 bases, J shed 2 bases, and the junction held 5 bases outside the gene matches. The CDR3, as DNA: TGCGCCAGCAGTCGAGGACAGGGTAACACTGAAGCTTTCTTT. This encodes CASSRGQGNTEAFF.

This chain connects TRBV4-1 to TRBJ2-2, with 8 bases identical to TRBD1. Germline lookup yields CDR1 MGHRA and CDR2 YSYEKL. The CDR3 consists of 14 residues. V gave up 6 bases and J gave up 8 bases; unmatched junction bases: 8. CDR3: CASRRTGSQGELFF. Here the CDR3 DNA reads TGCGCCAGCAGGCGGACAGGGAGCCAAGGGGAGCTGTTTTTT.

The chain joins TRBV2 to TRBJ1-1; 7 bases line up with TRBD1. This CDR3 contains 18 residues. Germline V gene sequence: CDR1 SNHLY, CDR2 FYNNEI. V shed 6 bases and J 3 bases; nucleotides not matched to a gene: 19. CDR3 protein: CASRSPVGRGRGDTEAFF. The CDR3 nucleotides read TGTGCCAGCAGATCCCCCGTTGGAAGGGGGCGCGGGGACACTGAAGCTTTCTTT.